One sample yielded the 28 T cell receptor beta chains listed below, sequenced in a study of shared clonotypes between healthy human individuals. Profiled with immunoSEQ multiplex PCR; TCRdb holds only in-frame clones, not every one. The sample has about 2.5 million clones; around 93% are singletons. Sequencing used naive CD4+ T cells from PBMCs. Subset here: CD45RA+ positively selected. These receptors were obtained from a man younger than 35 in good health. Some clones in this sample may be carry-over from other donors' samples.

The gene calls are TRBV11-2 and TRBJ2-2; 10 positions agree with TRBD2. In germline, CDR1 is SGHAT, CDR2 FQNNGV. This CDR3 is 16 amino acids long. The V and J ends lost 4 bases and 5 bases, in that order; junction bases with no gene match: 7. For the CDR3, the DNA is TGTGCCAGCAGCTCCTATAGCGGGAGGTTTACCGGGGAGCTGTTTTTT. This codes for CASSSYSGRFTGELFF.

Of note for this clone: Other DNA sequences of this sample code for an identical CDR3. The rearrangement links TRBV5-4 to TRBJ2-7, with D maybe TRBD2 (5 bases). The germline gives CDR1 SGHNT, CDR2 YYREEE (reference sequence). V lost 2 bases, J lost 2 bases, and 11 bases lay in between. The length of the CDR3 is 14 residues. DNA of the CDR3: TGTGCCAGCAGCTTAACGGGAACCACCTACGAGCAGTACTTC. This encodes CASSLTGTTYEQYF. Full variable domain (missing parts from reference TRBV5-4 and TRBJ2-7): ETGVTQSPTHLIKTRGQQVTLRCSSQSGHNTVSWYQQALGQGPQFIFQYYREEENGRGNFPPRFSGLQFPNYSSELNVNALELDDSALYLCASSLTGTTYEQYFGPGTRLTVT.

The CDR3 sequence is CASSTGLTRGSGELFF. CDR3 in DNA: TGTGCCAGTAGTACCGGACTAACGAGGGGGAGCGGGGAGCTGTTTTTT. J is TRBJ2-2 and V is TRBV19, with D perhaps matching TRBD1 or TRBD2 (6 bases each). CDR3 length: 16 residues. V lost 4 bases and J 7 bases, leaving 19 bases between the germline ends. CDR1 is LNHDA, CDR2 SQIVND, per germline (reference sequence).

This chain connects TRBV7-2 to TRBJ2-3; D is possibly TRBD1 or TRBD2 (6 bases each). V lost 1 base to trimming and J lost 5 bases, with 13 bases between them. The CDR3 spans 15 residues. Germline lookup yields CDR1 SGHTA and CDR2 FQGNSA. CDR3 protein: CASSLGGAGKDTQYF. In DNA form, the CDR3 reads TGTGCCAGCAGCTTAGGGGGGGCAGGGAAAGATACGCAGTATTTT. Full variable domain (missing parts from reference TRBV7-2 and TRBJ2-3): GAGVSQSPSNKVTEKGKDVELRCDPISGHTALYWYRQSLGQGLEFLIYFQGNSAPDKSGLPSDRFSAERTGGSVSTLTIQRTQQEDSAVYLCASSLGGAGKDTQYFGPGTRLTVL.

This clone is a singleton in its sample. V gene TRBV6-6 combines with J gene TRBJ2-7; TRBD1 or TRBD2 may be the D gene (5 bases each). CDR1 MNHNY and CDR2 SVGAGI come from the germline V gene (reference sequence). This CDR3 has 15 residues. Trimming stripped 6 bases from V and 7 bases from J, with 22 bases between. The DNA of the CDR3 is TGTGCCAGCAGGGAACCCGGGACCCACCCTCGGGAGCAGTACTTC. It codes for CASREPGTHPREQYF.

This chain connects TRBV18 to TRBJ2-4, with D possibly being TRBD1 (5 bases). The CDR3 loop spans 14 amino acids. CDR1 KGHSH and CDR2 LQKENI come from the germline V gene. V gave up 4 bases and J gave up 0 bases, with 7 bases separating them. The CDR3 here is CASSLGAAKNIQYF. The CDR3 nucleotides read TGTGCCAGCTCACTAGGGGCAGCCAAAAACATTCAGTACTTC.

The chain couples TRBV13 to TRBJ1-2; TRBD1 aligns across 11 bases. CDR3 length equals 16 residues. Germline V gene data show CDR1 as PRHDT and CDR2 as FYEKMQ (reference sequence). V was clipped by 5 bases and J by 3 bases; unmatched bases: 8. The CDR3: CASSHRTGGEDYGYTF. In DNA, the CDR3 is TGTGCCAGCAGCCATCGGACAGGGGGCGAGGACTATGGCTACACCTTC.

Here the CDR3 reads CASSDLDRKNTEAFF. CDR3 in DNA: TGTGCCAGCAGCGACCTGGACAGGAAAAACACTGAAGCTTTCTTT. The chain couples TRBV2 to TRBJ1-1, with 7 bases lining up with TRBD1. CDR1 and CDR2 (germline): SNHLY, FYNNEI. V trimming: 6 bases; J trimming: 2 bases; junction bases outside the gene matches: 9. The CDR3 is 15 residues long.

This clone occurred a few times. The chain combines TRBV7-2 with TRBJ1-5, with D unclear. Germline loops: CDR1 SGHTA, CDR2 FQGNSA. The V and J ends lost 2 bases and 4 bases respectively, with 6 bases between them. There are 13 residues in the CDR3. The CDR3 DNA reads TGTGCCAGCAGCTTATTCTGGAATCAGCCCCAGCATTTT. Protein sequence: CASSLFWNQPQHF. The whole variable domain, remainder taken from reference TRBV7-2 and TRBJ1-5, is GAGVSQSPSNKVTEKGKDVELRCDPISGHTALYWYRQSLGQGLEFLIYFQGNSAPDKSGLPSDRFSAERTGGSVSTLTIQRTQQEDSAVYLCASSLFWNQPQHFGDGTRLSIL.

The rearrangement joins TRBV28 to TRBJ1-2, with D hard to call. Germline V gives CDR1 MDHEN, CDR2 SYDVKM. This CDR3 comprises 14 residues. The V gene lost 6 bases and the J gene lost 7 bases, with 18 bases spanning the gap. CDR3 sequence: CASRARELIVGYTF. The CDR3 DNA follows: TGTGCCAGCAGAGCCCGGGAGCTCATTGTTGGCTACACCTTC.

J is TRBJ2-5 and V is TRBV28; 11 bases are shared with TRBD2. V shed 5 bases and J 5 bases; nucleotides not matched to a gene: 10. Germline values: CDR1 MDHEN, CDR2 SYDVKM. The CDR3 loop spans 16 amino acids. The DNA for the CDR3 is TGTGCCAGCAGTACTAGCGGGAGACCGGAGGCGGAGACCCAGTACTTC. It is translated as CASSTSGRPEAETQYF.

Concerning this clone: Other DNA sequences within the sample encode an identical CDR3. V and J are TRBV29-1 and TRBJ1-1, with TRBD1 matching over 7 bases. V shed 6 bases and J 0 bases; nucleotides not matched to a gene: 4. The CDR3 has 13 amino acids. Germline CDR1 SQVTM, CDR2 ANQGSEA. This CDR3 reads CSVRQGVNTEAFF. CDR3 DNA: TGCAGCGTAAGACAGGGTGTGAACACTGAAGCTTTCTTT.

The chain carries TRBV18 and TRBJ2-2; TRBD2 agrees at 9 bases. The ends lost 3 bases at V and 4 bases at J; junction bases unmatched: 9. Germline lookup yields CDR1 KGHSH and CDR2 LQKENI. CDR3 length: 17 residues. CDR3 sequence: CASSPYSGRVGTGELFF. DNA of the CDR3: TGTGCCAGCTCACCTTATAGCGGGAGAGTCGGCACCGGGGAGCTGTTTTTT.

This clone was observed once. The J gene is TRBJ2-7, the V gene TRBV7-2; D is perhaps TRBD2 (5 bases). Germline values: CDR1 SGHTA, CDR2 FQGNSA. Trimming shortened V by 7 bases and J by 0 bases, and 16 bases separated the two germline ends. The CDR3 is 15 residues long. CDR3 DNA sequence: TGTGCCAGCATCCGAGAACTAGTGGGCTCCTACGAGCAGTACTTC. Translation: CASIRELVGSYEQYF.

J is TRBJ2-7 and V is TRBV5-1; a weak D match, TRBD1 (5 bases). This CDR3 spans 13 amino acids. Trimming removed 4 bases from V and 4 bases from J, with 12 bases in between. Per the germline V gene, CDR1 is SGHRS and CDR2 is YFSETQ. The chain's CDR3 is CASSKSQGYEQYF. CDR3 bases: TGCGCCAGCAGCAAAAGTCAGGGTTACGAGCAGTACTTC.

On this clone itself: The sample has other DNA sequences that encode this CDR3 too. The rearrangement uses TRBV30 and TRBJ1-6; D is perhaps TRBD1 (6 bases). Germline V gives CDR1 GTSNPN, CDR2 SVGIG (reference sequence). Between the trimmed V and J ends, which lost 2 bases and 7 bases, there was a span of 9 bases. The CDR3 runs 13 residues. The CDR3 DNA reads TGTGCCTGGAGTCCCACAGGGAATTCACCCCTCCACTTT. Encoded protein: CAWSPTGNSPLHF.

The chain uses TRBV4-2 and TRBJ2-1; D is possibly TRBD2 (6 bases). V was pared by 3 bases and J by 12 bases, with 18 bases between. CDR3 size: 14 residues. Looked up from germline, CDR1 is LGHNA and CDR2 is YNFKEQ. CDR3: CASSQARLVEVQFF. CDR3 bases: TGTGCCAGCAGCCAGGCGAGACTAGTCGAAGTGCAGTTCTTC.

The V and J genes are TRBV10-2 and TRBJ2-5; TRBD1 matches 7 bases. Germline trimming cut 4 bases from V and 9 bases from J; bases unmatched to any gene: 8. This CDR3 region has 13 residues. Germline loops: CDR1 WSHSY, CDR2 SAAADI. CDR3 amino acids: CASSGTGRVPQYF. The CDR3 DNA reads as TGCGCCAGCAGTGGGACAGGAAGGGTTCCCCAGTACTTC.

The J gene is TRBJ2-3, the V gene TRBV5-1; D is tentatively TRBD1 or TRBD2 (5 bases each). Germline V gene lookup returns CDR1 SGHRS and CDR2 YFSETQ. The CDR3 consists of 17 residues. Between the trimmed V and J ends, which lost 4 bases and 6 bases, there was a span of 24 bases. CDR3 DNA sequence: TGCGCCAGCAGCCTGGCGACGATCATATCCGGGACGGATACGCAGTATTTT. This encodes CASSLATIISGTDTQYF. The full variable domain, with the rest looked up from reference TRBV5-1 and TRBJ2-3, is KAGVTQTPRYLIKTRGQQVTLSCSPISGHRSVSWYQQTPGQGLQFLFEYFSETQRNKGNFPGRFSGRQFSNSRSEMNVSTLELGDSALYLCASSLATIISGTDTQYFGPGTRLTVL.

The V gene is TRBV29-1, the J gene TRBJ1-2; TRBD1 matches at 9 bases. V shed 8 bases, J shed 5 bases, and the junction held 15 bases outside the gene matches. The CDR3 loop spans 15 amino acids. CDR1 is SQVTM, CDR2 ANQGSEA, per germline. DNA for the CDR3: TGCAGCACCTCCCGGGAACAGGGGGCCCTGTATGGCTACACCTTC. It encodes CSTSREQGALYGYTF.

The chain is built from TRBV14 and TRBJ2-7, with D maybe TRBD1 (6 bases). Germline V lookup: CDR1 SGHDN, CDR2 FVKESK. This CDR3 is 15 amino acids long. Trimming shortened V by 1 base and J by 7 bases, and 17 bases separated the two germline ends. As DNA, the CDR3 is TGTGCCAGCAGCCAAGTCCGCCGACAGGCAGGGGAGCAGTACTTC. The encoded protein is CASSQVRRQAGEQYF.

The J gene is TRBJ1-2, the V gene TRBV9, with a weak D call TRBD1 (6 bases). In germline, CDR1 is SGDLS, CDR2 YYNGEE. Deletions cut 1 base from V and 2 bases from J, with 12 bases between. The CDR3 runs to 15 residues. This CDR3 reads CASSVFGGSNYGYTF. CDR3 coding DNA: TGTGCCAGCAGCGTATTTGGGGGCTCCAACTATGGCTACACCTTC.

This chain links TRBV11-3 with TRBJ2-3, with 11 bases fitting TRBD1. CDR1 SGHNT and CDR2 YENEEA come from the germline V gene. V trimming: 1 base; J trimming: 2 bases; junction bases outside the gene matches: 2. This CDR3 is built from 16 residues. The CDR3 spells CASSLGTGGFTDTQYF. DNA of the CDR3: TGTGCCAGCAGCTTAGGGACAGGGGGCTTCACAGATACGCAGTATTTT.

The V gene is TRBV7-9, the J gene TRBJ1-1, with a possible D match to TRBD1 (6 bases). Trimming pared 5 bases from V and 1 base from J, leaving 20 bases between. The germline V gene has CDR1 SEHNR and CDR2 FQNEAQ (reference sequence). This CDR3 is 17 amino acids long. CDR3 nucleotide sequence: TGTGCCAGCAGCCCCCTCGGGACACCCCAAGGGAACACTGAAGCTTTCTTT. Translating gives CASSPLGTPQGNTEAFF.

This chain links TRBV7-9 with TRBJ2-3; perhaps TRBD1 as D (5 bases). CDR1 and CDR2 (germline): SEHNR, FQNEAQ (reference sequence). V lost 6 bases and J 4 bases, leaving 14 bases between the germline ends. CDR3 length equals 14 residues. This CDR3 reads CASSAGSVADTQYF. The CDR3 DNA reads as TGTGCCAGCAGTGCAGGGTCGGTGGCAGATACGCAGTATTTT. The entire variable domain, with the rest obtained from reference TRBV7-9 and TRBJ2-3, is as follows: DTGVSQNPRHKITKRGQNVTFRCDPISEHNRLYWYRQTLGQGPEFLTYFQNEAQLEKSRLLSDRFSAERPKGSFSTLEIQRTEQGDSAMYLCASSAGSVADTQYFGPGTRLTVL.

This clone came up a few times. The J gene is TRBJ2-1, the V gene TRBV14; 7 bases align to TRBD2. V dropped 5 bases and J dropped 5; count of bases not matched to a gene: 12. The CDR3 runs 16 residues. Per germline, CDR1 SGHDN and CDR2 FVKESK. CDR3 sequence reads: CASSSERLAANNEQFF. CDR3 DNA sequence: TGTGCCAGCAGCTCAGAAAGACTAGCAGCTAACAATGAGCAGTTCTTC. Together with reference TRBV14 and TRBJ2-1, the CDR3 gives the full variable domain: EAGVTQFPSHSVIEKGQTVTLRCDPISGHDNLYWYRRVMGKEIKFLLHFVKESKQDESGMPNNRFLAERTGGTYSTLKVQPAELEDSGVYFCASSSERLAANNEQFFGPGTRLTVL.

The table lists this clone with a count of one. Other DNA sequences in the sample encode the same CDR3. The chain carries TRBV7-2 and TRBJ2-1; D remains unclear. The V end lost 3 bases, the J end lost 8 bases, and 5 bases lay between the germline ends. Germline-derived CDR1 and CDR2 are SGHTA and FQGNSA. The CDR3 has 11 residues. The CDR3 loop reads CASSLSYEQFF. The CDR3, as DNA: TGTGCCAGCAGCTTGAGTTATGAGCAGTTCTTC.

To note about this clone: One end of the junction does not line up with germline, which may come from a read error. The CDR3 loop reads CAGSPGQRANTEAFF. CDR3 DNA: TGTGCCGGCAGTCCGGGACAGAGGGCAAACACTGAAGCTTTCTTT. The V gene is TRBV28, the J gene TRBJ1-1, with 7 positions matching TRBD1. Germline V gives CDR1 MDHEN, CDR2 SYDVKM. This CDR3 is 15 amino acids long. The entire variable domain, with the rest obtained from reference TRBV28 and TRBJ1-1, is as follows: DVKVTQSSRYLVKRTGEKVFLECVQDMDHENMFWYRQDPGLGLRLIYFSYDVKMKEKGDIPEGYSVSREKKERFSLILESASTNQTSMYLCAGSPGQRANTEAFFGQGTRLTVV.